This T cell receptor beta chain was observed in a study of blood T cell repertoires in COVID-19. In the study overall: Nucleic acid was either cDNA or gDNA, and it came from T cells, B-cell-depleted T cells, or PBMCs.

The CDR3 sequence is 14 residues long. Germline lookup yields CDR1 SEHNR and CDR2 FQNEAQ (reference sequence). Unmatched junction bases numbered 2, after V lost 3 bases and J lost 4 bases. Recruitment covered 20 to 25 US areas and drew participants whose ages spanned roughly 18 to 100 years. Grouping used clinical history reported by participants in a survey and questionnaire. Per the study methods: Amplification of reference gene primers provided the estimated nucleated cell counts. Repertoires were generated with immunoSEQ multiplex PCR, while TCRdb's copy carries only in-frame clones and drops some. V, J and clone size reflect that table, while D and trimming were determined from the DNA. The profile shows around 200,000 clones, approximately 86% of them singletons.

The chain couples TRBV7-9 to TRBJ1-4; 7 nucleotides line up with TRBD1. This TCR was sampled from a man aged 18 to 30 with acute COVID-19. The sequenced sample consisted of PBMCs or T cells enriched from blood (not recorded which). In DNA form, the CDR3 reads TGTGCCAGCAGCTTTCACAGGGGTAATGAAAAACTGTTTTTT. Translated, it gives CASSFHRGNEKLFF. Full variable domain (missing parts from reference TRBV7-9 and TRBJ1-4): DTGVSQNPRHKITKRGQNVTFRCDPISEHNRLYWYRQTLGQGPEFLTYFQNEAQLEKSRLLSDRFSAERPKGSFSTLEIQRTEQGDSAMYLCASSFHRGNEKLFFGSGTQLSVL.